The present T cell receptor (beta chain) was sequenced within a study of human T cells and chemical hapten exposure. About the research overall: Diagnoses of alopecia areata, totalis or universalis occurred in mostly female patients.

The time point was: pre-sensitization, week 0. The treatment here: therapeutic diphenylcyclopropenone sensitization with weekly scalp DPC. Blood sampling occurred before each patch-test application. As originally analysed: Sequenced samples showed a median of 95,638 TCRs each, with counts running from about 20,000 to 690,000. TCRdb called the RACE reads again in MiXCR, with one record for every CDR3 protein. The V and J calls and clone size are TCRdb's, not the authors'. This table has some 360,000 distinct CDR3 sequences, 4% to 6% appearing once. In its sample, this clonotype was seen many times. The source is a woman aged 45 to 65 with alopecia areata. Some clones in this sample may be carry-over from other donors' samples. Sequenced here: whole blood, sampled in connection with sensitization to the hapten diphenylcyclopropenone (DPC).

The CDR3 loop is CASMHNLNSPLHF. Written as DNA, the CDR3 is TGTGCCAGCATGCACAACCTTAATTCACCCCTCCACTTT. The chain couples TRBV28 to TRBJ1-6, with D hard to call. The V end lost 7 bases, the J end lost 6 bases, and 10 bases lay between the germline ends. Germline V gives CDR1 MDHEN, CDR2 SYDVKM. CDR3 size: 13 residues.